This T cell receptor (beta chain) originates from a study of T-cell memory formation after mild COVID-19 (dated by TCRdb to about 2021). Looking at the study overall: TCR sequence clusters from the two donors were found to be largely donor specific. T-cell clones expanding and contracting after mild COVID-19 in two donors were tracked by longitudinal TCRalpha and TCRbeta repertoire sequencing. Two young, previously healthy adult volunteers made up the cohort, one male and one female.

The CDR3 sequence holds 14 residues, the cysteine and phenylalanine included. The retained sequence is limited to the CDR3, 42 bases, with the frame set at the first base. V is trimmed back by 5 bases and J by 9 bases, and the junction contains 4 bases that no gene match accounts for. PBMCs were isolated by Ficoll-Paque density gradient centrifugation. The instrument was an Illumina NovaSeq 6000. TCRalpha and TCRbeta cDNA libraries were constructed by 5'RACE with constant-segment primers, with sample barcodes and unique molecular identifiers being introduced. RNA was extracted from every sample with Trizol reagent. The libraries were amplified in two PCR steps, and the second step added a second sample barcode and Illumina TruSeq adapters. The libraries were sequenced on an Illumina NovaSeq using 2 x 150 bp paired-end reads. The paper's data handling went like this. Reads were demultiplexed and collapsed into UMI-guided consensus sequences with migec v1.2.7. Using mixcr v2.1.11, the UMI consensuses were aligned to TRA and TRB V and J templates and assembled into clonotypes. A clonotype was counted as expanded or contracted only when both edgeR and NoisET called the clonotype significant, with the noise models trained on biological replicates. edgeR calls used a false discovery rate-adjusted p below 0.01 and a log2 fold-change threshold of 1. PCA with hierarchical clustering of max-normalized trajectories of the 1000 most abundant clonotypes was used as exploratory dynamics analysis. The CD4 or CD8 phenotype of responding clones was assigned using the separately sequenced CD4+ and CD8+ repertoires. Through fastp at Q25 and MiXCR, TCRdb rebuilt clones from the public reads, retaining in-frame beta chains. Each record represents a unique CDR3 protein, reported with the most common genes and DNA among its rows. The V and J calls reflect TCRdb's pipeline rather than the authors' work. The sample records around 430,000 distinct CDR3 sequences, 15% to 20% of which are singletons. Roughly a fifth of the sample belongs to the ten largest clones.

Summary of the overall study and its limitations: Some responding clones were detected in pre-infection memory, suggesting pre-existing cross-reactive memory T cells joined the SARS-CoV-2 response. Clones contracting from day 15 to 85 had balanced CD4/CD8 phenotypes, while a second wave expanding from day 15 to 37 was biased towards CD4+. Only two mild cases were covered in the study, and larger cohorts including severe cases with pre-infection samples were considered necessary. Whether the second-wave clones peaking on day 37 were SARS-CoV-2 specific was not confirmed. Contracting CD4+ clones were located mainly in the CM and EM memory subsets, whereas CD8+ clones were found to be enriched in EMRA.

Details on this clonotype: Its antigen remains undetermined. Per-base qualities were not stored, and no clone one base away is much larger.

The receptor chain draws on TRBV12-3 or TRBV12-4 and TRBJ2-1; the junction holds 13 bases that match TRBD2. This receptor was taken from a man aged 18-30 years who had mild COVID-19 (a few samples of this study predate the infection). The sample titles of this study are shuffled in the database, so cell type and time point are left out; the donor was told from shared clones. Sequences were obtained from PBMCs or a T cell subset sorted from them (not recorded which). The CDR3 reads as follows: CASSTSGGAGEQFF. In nucleotides, the sequence is TGTGCCAGCAGTACTAGCGGGGGGGCCGGTGAGCAGTTCTTC.